This T cell receptor (beta chain) stems from a study of CD8+ T cells in alopecia areata. Study-level information: Treated patients received oral tofacitinib, 5 to 10 mg twice daily.

Reverse transcribed after extraction, RNA yielded cDNA as the sequencing template. Only in-frame clones appear in the TCRdb table, and some are missing; sequencing was by immunoSEQ multiplex PCR. The repertoire holds around 140,000 clones, approximately 49% seen once, with roughly 0.99% in the top ten. This clone is a singleton in its sample. V dropped 7 bases and J dropped 0 bases, with 10 bases sitting between them. Germline CDR1 SGHTA, CDR2 FQGNSA. This CDR3 spans 14 amino acids. The sequences come from CD4+ T cells sorted from blood, collected at week 0. V and J are TRBV7-2 and TRBJ1-5; no reliable D call. This receptor was taken from a human donor with alopecia areata. CDR3 region: CASTMDFSNQPQHF. The CDR3 region has the DNA TGTGCCAGCACCATGGACTTTAGCAATCAGCCCCAGCATTTT.